This T cell receptor beta chain was obtained from a study of blood T cell repertoires in COVID-19. V was pared by 0 bases and J by 9 bases, with 15 bases between. Germline assignment: CDR1 KGHSH and CDR2 LQKENI. The CDR3 has 15 amino acids. As processed by the authors: Using reference gene primer amplification, nucleated cell counts were estimated. Libraries were prepared by immunoSEQ multiplex PCR; TCRdb keeps only in-frame clonotypes and omits some of them. V and J calls and clone size are as listed in that table; D and trimming were resolved from the DNA. The sample lists approximately 60,000 clones; around 79% were seen once.

The chain is built from TRBV18 and TRBJ2-4, with a possible D match to TRBD1 (5 bases). Sequencing input: peripheral blood. The TCR was taken from a man in his sixties with acute or convalescent COVID-19. The CDR3 sequence: CASSPPSQGASIQYF. The CDR3 DNA is TGTGCCAGCTCACCACCCTCGCAGGGTGCGAGCATTCAGTACTTC. Together with reference TRBV18 and TRBJ2-4, the CDR3 gives the full variable domain: NAGVMQNPRHLVRRRGQEARLRCSPMKGHSHVYWYRQLPEEGLKFMVYLQKENIIDESGMPKERFSAEFPKEGPSILRIQQVVRGDSAAYFCASSPPSQGASIQYFGAGTRLSVL.